This T cell receptor beta chain comes out of a study of blood T cell repertoires in COVID-19. Study overall: Material from acute and convalescent COVID-19 was sourced from the United States, Italy and Spain.

The repertoire was sequenced with immunoSEQ multiplex PCR; TCRdb's copy has only in-frame clones and lacks some. Counted here are some 95,000 clones, approximately 90% occurring once; the ten biggest clones make up 2% to 2.5%. This CDR3 spans 14 amino acids. Germline CDR1 and CDR2: SGHDN and FVKESK. With 4 bases clipped from V and 4 bases from J, the junction kept 6 bases outside the gene matches. The TCR sequence derives from a human donor with active COVID-19. The donor label of this sample is uncertain. Sequenced sample: peripheral blood. The genes are TRBV14 and TRBJ1-2; TRBD1 matches at 7 bases. In nucleotides, the CDR3 is TGTGCCAGCAGCCCCCTGAGGGACAGCTATGGCTACACCTTC. Encoded protein: CASSPLRDSYGYTF.